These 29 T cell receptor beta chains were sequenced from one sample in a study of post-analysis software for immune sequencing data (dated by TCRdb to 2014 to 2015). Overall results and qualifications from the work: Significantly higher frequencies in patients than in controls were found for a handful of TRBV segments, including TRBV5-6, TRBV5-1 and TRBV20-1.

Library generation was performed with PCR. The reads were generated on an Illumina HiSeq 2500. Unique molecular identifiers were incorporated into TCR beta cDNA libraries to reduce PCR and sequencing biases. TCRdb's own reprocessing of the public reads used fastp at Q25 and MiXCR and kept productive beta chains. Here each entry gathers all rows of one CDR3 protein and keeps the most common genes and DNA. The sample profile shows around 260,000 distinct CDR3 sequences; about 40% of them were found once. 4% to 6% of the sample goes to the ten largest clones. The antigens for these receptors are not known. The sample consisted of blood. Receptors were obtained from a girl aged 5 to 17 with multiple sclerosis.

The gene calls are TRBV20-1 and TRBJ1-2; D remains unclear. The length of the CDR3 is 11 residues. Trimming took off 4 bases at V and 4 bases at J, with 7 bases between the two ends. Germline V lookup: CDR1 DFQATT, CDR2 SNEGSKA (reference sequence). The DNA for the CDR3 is TGCAGTGCTACCTACAGCTATGGCTACACCTTC. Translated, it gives CSATYSYGYTF.

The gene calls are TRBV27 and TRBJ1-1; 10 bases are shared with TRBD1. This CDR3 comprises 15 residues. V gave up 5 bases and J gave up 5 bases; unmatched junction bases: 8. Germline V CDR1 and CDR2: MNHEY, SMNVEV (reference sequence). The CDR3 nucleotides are TGTGCCAGCAGTCTCGCGACAGGGGGCTCGACTGAAGCTTTCTTT. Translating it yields CASSLATGGSTEAFF.

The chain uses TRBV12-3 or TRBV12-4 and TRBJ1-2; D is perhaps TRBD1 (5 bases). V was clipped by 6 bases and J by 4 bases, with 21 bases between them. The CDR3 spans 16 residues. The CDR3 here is CASRDSGTLSLYGYTF. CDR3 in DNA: TGTGCCAGCAGAGACTCCGGGACCCTCTCCCTCTATGGCTACACCTTC.

The CDR3 loop is CASSDRVHEQYF. The CDR3 coding sequence is TGTGCCAGCAGCGACAGGGTTCACGAGCAGTACTTC. V and J are TRBV6-5 and TRBJ2-7, with 7 positions matching TRBD1. The CDR3 is 12 residues long. In germline, CDR1 is MNHEY, CDR2 SVGAGI. The V segment lost 6 bases and the J segment 5 bases; nucleotides outside the gene matches: 4.

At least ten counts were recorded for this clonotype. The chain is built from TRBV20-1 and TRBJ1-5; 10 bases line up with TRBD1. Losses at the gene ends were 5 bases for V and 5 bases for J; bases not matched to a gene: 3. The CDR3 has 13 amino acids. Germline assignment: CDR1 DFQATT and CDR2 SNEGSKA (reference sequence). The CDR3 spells CSAGGQGHQPQHF. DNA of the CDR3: TGCAGTGCTGGGGGACAGGGGCATCAGCCCCAGCATTTT.

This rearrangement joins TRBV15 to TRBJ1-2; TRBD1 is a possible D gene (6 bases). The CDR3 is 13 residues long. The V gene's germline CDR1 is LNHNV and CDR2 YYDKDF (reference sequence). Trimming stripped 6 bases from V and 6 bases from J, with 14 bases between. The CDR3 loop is CATSPGKGDGYTF. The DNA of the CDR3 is TGTGCCACCAGTCCCGGGAAGGGGGATGGCTACACCTTC.

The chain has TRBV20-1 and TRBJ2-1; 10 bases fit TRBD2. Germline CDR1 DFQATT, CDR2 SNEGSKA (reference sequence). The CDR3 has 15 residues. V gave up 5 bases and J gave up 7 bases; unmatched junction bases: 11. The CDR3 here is CSADPSGSPGNEQFF. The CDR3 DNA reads TGCAGTGCTGACCCTAGCGGGAGCCCTGGTAATGAGCAGTTCTTC.

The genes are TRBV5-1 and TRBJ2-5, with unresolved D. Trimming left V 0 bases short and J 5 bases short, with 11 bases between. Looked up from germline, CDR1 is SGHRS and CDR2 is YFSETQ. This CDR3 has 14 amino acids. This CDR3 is CASSLGALQETQYF. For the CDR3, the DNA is TGCGCCAGCAGCTTGGGTGCTCTACAGGAGACCCAGTACTTC.

The CDR3 protein is CASRVEGPSSTDTQYF. CDR3 nucleotide sequence: TGTGCCAGCAGAGTCGAGGGCCCCTCTAGCACAGATACGCAGTATTTT. V usage is TRBV13 and J usage is TRBJ2-3; TRBD2 might be the D (5 bases). The CDR3 has 16 amino acids. The germline V and J ends were trimmed by 6 bases and 0 bases, with 16 bases remaining between them. Germline-derived CDR1 and CDR2 are PRHDT and FYEKMQ (reference sequence).

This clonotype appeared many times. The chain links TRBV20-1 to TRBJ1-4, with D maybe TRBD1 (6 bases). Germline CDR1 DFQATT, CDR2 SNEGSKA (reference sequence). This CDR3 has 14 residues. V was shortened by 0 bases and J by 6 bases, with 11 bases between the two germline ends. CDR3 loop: CSAREGGLDEKLFF. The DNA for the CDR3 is TGCAGTGCTAGAGAAGGGGGTTTGGATGAAAAACTGTTTTTT.

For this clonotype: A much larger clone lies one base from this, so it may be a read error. The CDR3 sequence is CASSPPAGPRGTRYF. The CDR3 DNA follows: TGTGCCAGCTCACCACCAGCGGGCCCTAGAGGGACCCGGTACTTC. V usage is TRBV18 and J usage is TRBJ2-5, with D possibly TRBD2 on 6 matching bases. CDR1 and CDR2 from the germline V gene are KGHSH and LQKENI. The CDR3 spans 15 residues.

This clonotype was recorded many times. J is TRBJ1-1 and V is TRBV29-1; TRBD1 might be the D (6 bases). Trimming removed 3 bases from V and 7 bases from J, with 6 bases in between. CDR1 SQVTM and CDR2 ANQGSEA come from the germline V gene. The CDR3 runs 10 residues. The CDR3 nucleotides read TGCAGCGTTGAGACAGGTGAAGCTTTCTTT. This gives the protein CSVETGEAFF.

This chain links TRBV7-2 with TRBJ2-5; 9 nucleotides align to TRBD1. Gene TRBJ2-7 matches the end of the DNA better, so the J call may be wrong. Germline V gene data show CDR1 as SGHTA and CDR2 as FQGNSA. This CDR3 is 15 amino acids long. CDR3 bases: TGTGCCAGCAGCTTAGAAGGGACAGGGATCTACGAGCAGTACTTC. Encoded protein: CASSLEGTGIYEQYF.

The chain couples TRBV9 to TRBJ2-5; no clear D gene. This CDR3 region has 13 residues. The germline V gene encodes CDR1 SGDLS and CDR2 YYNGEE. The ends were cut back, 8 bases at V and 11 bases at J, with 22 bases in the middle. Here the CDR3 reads CASSPTPPGEQYF. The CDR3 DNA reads TGTGCCAGTAGCCCCACCCCGCCGGGTGAGCAGTACTTC.

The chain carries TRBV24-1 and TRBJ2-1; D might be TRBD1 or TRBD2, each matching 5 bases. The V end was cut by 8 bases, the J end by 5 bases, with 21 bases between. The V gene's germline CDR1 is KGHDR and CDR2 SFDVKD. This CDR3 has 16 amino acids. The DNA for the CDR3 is TGTGCCACCAATATTTTCCGGGACGGGGTCCACAATGAGCAGTTCTTC. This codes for CATNIFRDGVHNEQFF.

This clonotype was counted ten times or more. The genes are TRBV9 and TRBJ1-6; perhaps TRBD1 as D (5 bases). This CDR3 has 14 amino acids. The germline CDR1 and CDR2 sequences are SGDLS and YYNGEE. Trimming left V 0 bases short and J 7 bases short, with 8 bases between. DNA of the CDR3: TGTGCCAGCAGCGTAGTGCCAGGGAATTCACCCCTCCACTTT. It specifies CASSVVPGNSPLHF.

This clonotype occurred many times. CDR3 coding DNA: TGCAGTGCTTTCCGACCTAAGGGGTCGACGGGCACAGATACGCAGTATTTT. The encoded protein is CSAFRPKGSTGTDTQYF. V is TRBV20-1 and J is TRBJ2-3, with D possibly being TRBD1 (5 bases). Germline assignment: CDR1 DFQATT and CDR2 SNEGSKA (reference sequence). V shed 5 bases and J shed 1 base, with 22 bases lying between them. CDR3 length equals 17 residues.

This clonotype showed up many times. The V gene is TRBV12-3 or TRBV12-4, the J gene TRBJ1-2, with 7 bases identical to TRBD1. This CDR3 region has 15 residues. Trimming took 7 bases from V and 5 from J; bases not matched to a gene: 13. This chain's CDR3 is CASILRGAGQYGYTF. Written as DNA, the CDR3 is TGTGCCAGCATTCTCAGGGGGGCAGGGCAGTATGGCTACACCTTC.

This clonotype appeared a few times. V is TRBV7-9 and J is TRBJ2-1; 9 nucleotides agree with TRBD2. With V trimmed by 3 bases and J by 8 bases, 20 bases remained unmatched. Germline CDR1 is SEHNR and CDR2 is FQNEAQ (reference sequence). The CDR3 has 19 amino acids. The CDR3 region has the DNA TGTGCCAGCAGCTTCGGTAGCTTTGGTGTAGCGGGAGCTTTCGATGAGCAGTTCTTC. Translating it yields CASSFGSFGVAGAFDEQFF.

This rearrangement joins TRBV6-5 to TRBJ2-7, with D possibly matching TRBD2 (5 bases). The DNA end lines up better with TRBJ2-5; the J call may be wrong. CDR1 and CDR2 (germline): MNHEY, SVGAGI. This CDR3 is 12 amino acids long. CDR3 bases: TGTGCCAGCAGGGGGAATCGGGGGACCCAGTACTTC. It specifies CASRGNRGTQYF.

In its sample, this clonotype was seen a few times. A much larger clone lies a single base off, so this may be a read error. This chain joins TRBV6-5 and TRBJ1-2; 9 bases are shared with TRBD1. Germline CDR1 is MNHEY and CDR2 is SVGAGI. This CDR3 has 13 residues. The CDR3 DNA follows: TGTGCCAGCAGTTGGACAGGGGACTATGGCTGCACCTTC. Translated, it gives CASSWTGDYGCTF.

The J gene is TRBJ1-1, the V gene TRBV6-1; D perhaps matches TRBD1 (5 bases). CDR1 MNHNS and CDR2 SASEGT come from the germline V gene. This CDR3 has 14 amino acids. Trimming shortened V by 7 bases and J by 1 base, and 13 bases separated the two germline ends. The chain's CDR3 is CASTEGTANTEAFF. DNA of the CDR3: TGTGCCAGCACCGAAGGGACGGCGAACACTGAAGCTTTCTTT.

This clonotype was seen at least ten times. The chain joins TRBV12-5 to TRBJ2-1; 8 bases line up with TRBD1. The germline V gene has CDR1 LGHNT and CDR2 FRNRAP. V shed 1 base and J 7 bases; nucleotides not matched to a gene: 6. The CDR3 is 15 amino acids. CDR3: CASGLGETGENEQFF. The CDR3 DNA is TGTGCTAGTGGTTTGGGGGAGACAGGGGAAAATGAGCAGTTCTTC.

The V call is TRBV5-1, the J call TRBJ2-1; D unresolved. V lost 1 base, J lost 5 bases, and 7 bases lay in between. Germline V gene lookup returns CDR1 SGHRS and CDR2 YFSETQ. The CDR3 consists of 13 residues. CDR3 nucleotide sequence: TGCGCCAGCAGCTTGCGGGTAAACAATGAGCAGTTCTTC. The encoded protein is CASSLRVNNEQFF.

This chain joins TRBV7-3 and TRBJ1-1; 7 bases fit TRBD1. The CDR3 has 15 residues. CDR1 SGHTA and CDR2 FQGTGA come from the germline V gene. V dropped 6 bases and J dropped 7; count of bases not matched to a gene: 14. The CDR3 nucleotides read TGTGCCAGCAGTTCCGGTCCCGGGACAGCGGGTGAAGCTTTCTTT. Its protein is CASSSGPGTAGEAFF.

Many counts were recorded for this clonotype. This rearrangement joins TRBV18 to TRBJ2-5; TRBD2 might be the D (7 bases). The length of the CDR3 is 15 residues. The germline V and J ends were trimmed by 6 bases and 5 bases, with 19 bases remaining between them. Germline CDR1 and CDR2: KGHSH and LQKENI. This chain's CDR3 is CASSPAAGARETQYF. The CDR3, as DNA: TGTGCCAGCTCTCCCGCCGCGGGGGCTCGGGAGACCCAGTACTTC.

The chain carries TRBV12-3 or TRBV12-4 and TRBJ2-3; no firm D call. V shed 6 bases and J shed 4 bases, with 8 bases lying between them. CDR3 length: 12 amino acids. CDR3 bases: TGTGCCAGCAGGGGAATAGCAGATACGCAGTATTTT. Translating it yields CASRGIADTQYF.

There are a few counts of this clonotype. CDR3: CASSLDGARNEQFF. The CDR3 region has the DNA TGCGCCAGCAGCTTGGATGGGGCCCGCAATGAGCAGTTCTTC. The rearrangement links TRBV5-1 to TRBJ2-1; D might be TRBD1 (5 bases). CDR3 length: 14 amino acids. The germline gives CDR1 SGHRS, CDR2 YFSETQ. With 0 bases removed from V and 6 bases from J, the gap between germline ends came to 10 bases.

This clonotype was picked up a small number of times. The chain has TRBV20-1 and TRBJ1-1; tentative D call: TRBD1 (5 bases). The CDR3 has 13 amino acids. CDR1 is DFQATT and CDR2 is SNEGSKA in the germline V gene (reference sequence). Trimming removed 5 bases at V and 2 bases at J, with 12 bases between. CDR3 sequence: CSALKQGNTEAFF. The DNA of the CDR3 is TGCAGTGCTCTTAAGCAGGGTAACACTGAAGCTTTCTTT.